The sequence of this T cell receptor beta chain was determined in a study of OX40 agonist ivuxolimab in advanced cancers. Regarding the study as a whole: Some patients who did not respond also had low normalized T-cell clonal expansion.

This CDR3 is 14 amino acids long. V was shortened by 4 bases and J by 1 base, with 11 bases between the two germline ends. The germline V gene encodes CDR1 SGHNT and CDR2 YYREEE (reference sequence). Patients who had autoimmune disease history or got systemic immunosuppression were left out. On this clone: The antigen remains undetermined.

Some clones are missing from TCRdb's copy, which holds only in-frame ones; the method was immunoSEQ multiplex PCR. The sample has some 73,000 clones, 80% to 90% seen once. The chain joins TRBV5-4 to TRBJ2-5; D may be TRBD1 or TRBD2 (5 bases each). The sample consisted of CD4+ or CD8+ T cells sorted from blood, taken in a trial of the OX40 agonist ivuxolimab. The sequence was collected from an adult with an advanced solid tumor such as melanoma, head and neck, liver or kidney cancer. The CDR3 region is CASSPGQTQETQYF. CDR3 sequence (DNA): TGTGCCAGCAGCCCGGGGCAGACCCAAGAGACCCAGTACTTC.